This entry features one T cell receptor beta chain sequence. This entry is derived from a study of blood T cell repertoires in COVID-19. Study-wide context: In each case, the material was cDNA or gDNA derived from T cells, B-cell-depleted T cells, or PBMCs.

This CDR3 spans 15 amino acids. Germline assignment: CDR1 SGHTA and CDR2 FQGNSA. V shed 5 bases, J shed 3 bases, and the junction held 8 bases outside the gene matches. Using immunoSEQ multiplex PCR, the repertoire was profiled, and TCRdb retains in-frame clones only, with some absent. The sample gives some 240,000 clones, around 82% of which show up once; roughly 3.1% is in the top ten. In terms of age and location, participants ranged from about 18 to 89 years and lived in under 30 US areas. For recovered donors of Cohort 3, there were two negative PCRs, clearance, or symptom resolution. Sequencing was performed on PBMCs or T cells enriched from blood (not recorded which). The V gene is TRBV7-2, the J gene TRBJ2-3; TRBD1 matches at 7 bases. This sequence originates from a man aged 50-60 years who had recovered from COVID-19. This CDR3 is CASSARQGETDTQYF. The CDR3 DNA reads TGTGCCAGCAGCGCACGACAGGGTGAGACAGATACGCAGTATTTT.